Listed below are T cell receptor beta chains from one sample, sequenced in a study of PD-1 blockade in classical Hodgkin lymphoma. TCRdb's copy holds only in-frame clones and misses some; the assay was immunoSEQ multiplex PCR. The sample yields under 30,000 clones, 86% seen once. This specimen was CD4+ T cells from blood, taken before the fourth cycle of nivolumab. These receptors all come from a human donor with classical Hodgkin lymphoma. Each CDR3 is given with its conserved first and last residue. D genes are given only for firm matches. Expanded clones get a size class; other rows say once, few or many, or leave the size out.

clone_size	d_call	v_call	j_call	cdr3_nt	cdr3_aa
-	TRBD2	TRBV14	TRBJ2-5	TGTGCCAGCAGCCAAGGACTAGCGGGGACTCGAAAGACCCAGTACTTC	CASSQGLAGTRKTQYF
-	TRBD1	TRBV5-1	TRBJ2-5	TGCGCCAGCAGCTTGGGGACAGGGGGATATCAAGAGACCCAGTACTTC	CASSLGTGGYQETQYF
few	-	TRBV10-3	TRBJ1-2	TGTGCCATCAGTGGCGCAGGTGACTATGGCTACACCTTC	CAISGAGDYGYTF
-	-	TRBV30	TRBJ2-7	TGTGCCTGGAGTGGAGGGTACGAGCAGTACTTC	CAWSGGYEQYF
-	-	TRBV6-1	TRBJ2-7	TGTGCCAGCAGGCCCCCCTTTTACGAGCAGTACTTC	CASRPPFYEQYF
once	-	TRBV14	TRBJ2-5	TGTGCCAGCAGCCAGTTATTAGGTTTCTTGGGTCCAGAGCAAGAGACCCAGTACTTC	CASSQLLGFLGPEQETQYF
few	-	TRBV28	TRBJ2-7	TGTGCCAGCAGTCTGGACCCTCCCGGGTTCCAGTACTTC	CASSLDPPGFQYF
few	TRBD1	TRBV29-1	TRBJ2-2	TGCAGCGTTGCCAGGACCACAGGGGGCGCATGGACCGGGGAGCTGTTTTTT	CSVARTTGGAWTGELFF
-	TRBD2	TRBV6-5	TRBJ2-3	TGTGCCAGCAGTTACTCGTGGCGGGGGGGCTCCTATACGCAGTATTTT	CASSYSWRGGSYTQYF
-	TRBD1	TRBV27	TRBJ1-5	TGTGCCAGCAGTGAACAGGGGTTTGGGCCCCAGCATTTT	CASSEQGFGPQHF
-	TRBD1	TRBV19	TRBJ2-1	TGTGCCAGTAGTCCTCGGGACAGGGGTCGCAATGAGCAGTTCTTC	CASSPRDRGRNEQFF
once	TRBD1	TRBV6-1	TRBJ1-4	TGTGCCAGCAGTGTCGGCTATACAGGGGCTACTAATGAAAAACTGTTTTTT	CASSVGYTGATNEKLFF
few	TRBD2	TRBV14	TRBJ2-7	TGTGCCAGCAGCCAGAGCGGGAGTCGTTCCTACGAGCAGTACTTC	CASSQSGSRSYEQYF
few	-	TRBV5-5	TRBJ1-6	TGTGCCAGCAGCCCAGGGTTCGCCCTCCACTTT	CASSPGFALHF
-	TRBD2	TRBV4-2	TRBJ2-3	TGTGCCAGCAGCCACCAAACCGGGACTAGCGGGAGGGGGGATACGCAGTATTTT	CASSHQTGTSGRGDTQYF
-	-	TRBV4-1	TRBJ2-6	TGCGCCAGCAGCCAAGTCGGGGGATCTGGGGCCAACGTCCTGACTTTC	CASSQVGGSGANVLTF
-	-	TRBV5-4	TRBJ1-6	TGTGCCAGCAGCTTGGTGCCGGGCGGTACACCCCTCCACTTT	CASSLVPGGTPLHF
-	-	TRBV16	TRBJ2-1	TGTGCCAGCAGCCAATCGGCGGGACCCCCCAATGAGCAGTTCTTC	CASSQSAGPPNEQFF
-	-	TRBV11-3	TRBJ2-1	TGTGCCAGCAGCTTAGCCGACAATGAGCAGTTCTTC	CASSLADNEQFF
-	-	TRBV5-1	TRBJ1-5	TGCGCCAGCAGCTTGGAAGGGTATAGCAATCAGCCCCAGCATTTT	CASSLEGYSNQPQHF
-	-	TRBV4-2	TRBJ2-2	TGTGCCAGCAGCCAAGAGGACGCCTGGACTAGTAGGGGGACCGGGGAGCTGTTTTTT	CASSQEDAWTSRGTGELFF
-	TRBD1	TRBV25-1	TRBJ2-7	TGTGCCAGCCGGGACAGGGCTCTAGGCGAGCAGTACTTC	CASRDRALGEQYF
-	TRBD2	TRBV6-5	TRBJ2-2	TGTGCCAGCACCGGACTAGCGGCGAACACCGGGGAGCTGTTTTTT	CASTGLAANTGELFF
-	TRBD1	TRBV6-1	TRBJ1-5	TGTGCCAGCATACTCGCAGGGGGCCTCAATCAGCCCCAGCATTTT	CASILAGGLNQPQHF
-	-	TRBV7-7	TRBJ2-2	TGTGCCAGCAGCCAGGGGGGGGTTGGCACCGGGGAGCTGTTTTTT	CASSQGGVGTGELFF
-	TRBD1	TRBV10-2	TRBJ2-2	TGCGCCAGCTCGGGAGCAGGGGGCAACACCGGGGAGCTGTTTTTT	CASSGAGGNTGELFF
-	TRBD2	TRBV7-9	TRBJ2-1	TGTGCCAGCAGCTCCGCCACTAGCGGGGGGAACTACAATGAGCAGTTCTTC	CASSSATSGGNYNEQFF
-	TRBD2	TRBV5-6	TRBJ2-3	TGTGCCAGCAGCTCCTTAGCGGGAAAAGCAGATACGCAGTATTTT	CASSSLAGKADTQYF
-	TRBD1	TRBV18	TRBJ1-1	TGTGCCAGCTCACCAGGACAGGGTTTCACTGAAGCTTTCTTT	CASSPGQGFTEAFF
-	TRBD1	TRBV10-2	TRBJ1-5	TGCGCCAGCAACGTCGACAGGGTTGATCAGCCCCAGCATTTT	CASNVDRVDQPQHF
-	-	TRBV28	TRBJ1-3	TGTGCCAGCAGTTTATCCCAGGGTCTCACTGGAAACACCATATATTTT	CASSLSQGLTGNTIYF
-	-	TRBV2	TRBJ1-2	TGTGCCAGCAGTGAGGGATATTCTAACTATGGCTACACCTTC	CASSEGYSNYGYTF
-	-	TRBV6-5	TRBJ1-5	TGTGCCAGCAGACCAGCCGGGGCAGTTCATCAGCCCCAGCATTTT	CASRPAGAVHQPQHF
once	TRBD1	TRBV18	TRBJ2-7	TGTGCCAGCTCACCGGGACAGGGCGACTACGAGCAGTACTTC	CASSPGQGDYEQYF
few	-	TRBV10-3	TRBJ1-6	TGTGCCATCAGTGAGGGGAATAATTCACCCCTCCACTTT	CAISEGNNSPLHF
few	-	TRBV2	TRBJ2-2	TGTGCCAGCAGCCAGAGAGAACCAACCGGGGAGCTGTTTTTT	CASSQREPTGELFF
-	-	TRBV14	TRBJ2-7	TGTGCCAGCAGCCAAGATGCGGGCTGGGGCGAGCAGTACTTC	CASSQDAGWGEQYF
-	TRBD2	TRBV4-1	TRBJ2-1	TGCGCCAGCAGACAAGATAGCGGGAGCTTCTCCTACAATGAGCAGTTCTTC	CASRQDSGSFSYNEQFF
-	-	TRBV11-3	TRBJ2-2	TGTGCCAGCAGCTTAGCAGGGGTGAACACCGGGGAGCTGTTTTTT	CASSLAGVNTGELFF